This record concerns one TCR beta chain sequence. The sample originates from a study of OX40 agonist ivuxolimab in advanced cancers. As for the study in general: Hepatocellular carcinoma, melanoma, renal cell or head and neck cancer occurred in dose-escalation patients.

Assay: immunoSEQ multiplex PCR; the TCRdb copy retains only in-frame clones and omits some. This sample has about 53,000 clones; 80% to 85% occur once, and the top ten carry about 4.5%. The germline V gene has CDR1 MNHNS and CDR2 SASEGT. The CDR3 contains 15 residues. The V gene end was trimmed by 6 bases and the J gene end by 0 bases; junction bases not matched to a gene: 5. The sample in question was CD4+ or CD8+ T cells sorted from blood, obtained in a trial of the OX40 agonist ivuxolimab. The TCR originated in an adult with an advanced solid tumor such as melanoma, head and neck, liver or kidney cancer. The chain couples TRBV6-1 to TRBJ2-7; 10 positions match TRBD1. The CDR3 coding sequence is TGTGCCAGCAGAAGACAGGGGGCTGGCTCCTACGAGCAGTACTTC. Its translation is CASRRQGAGSYEQYF.